The 8 T cell receptor beta chains listed next were all sequenced from one sample in a study of tumor-infiltrating lymphocytes in primary liver carcinoma. The source material, 20-30 mg of unsorted bulk tissue, was used to co-extract RNA and DNA. A constant-region primer served to make TCR beta cDNA from roughly 460 ng total RNA. Sequencing libraries for TCR beta derived from three nested multiplex PCR rounds that used slightly modified ARM-PCR. Primers for the first two PCR rounds were TRBV1-TRBV30 forward primers and a C-beta reverse primer (about 10 cycles per round). One entry per CDR3 protein results from TCRdb running MiXCR on the multiplex PCR reads. The table shows roughly 91,000 distinct CDR3 sequences, with around two thirds occurring only once. The sample taken for sequencing was liver tumor tissue from sampling region 5. Subset of the sample: tumor region T5, tumor centre. Receptors were obtained from a woman aged 55-70 years with primary liver carcinoma and hepatitis B virus infection.

Worth noting for this clonotype: At one of its ends the junction is not consistent with the germline gene, which may arise from a read error. The chain is built from TRBV5-1 and TRBJ2-2, with 9 bases matching TRBD2. Germline CDR1 is SGHRS and CDR2 is YFSETQ. This CDR3 spans 18 amino acids. CDR3 in DNA: TGCGCCAGCACCTTGGGGACTTGGAGTAGCGGGAGTTCCGGGGAGCTGTTTTTT. Translation: CASTLGTWSSGSSGELFF.

About this clonotype: One end of the junction varies from germline; a read error may be responsible. The rearrangement uses TRBV11-2 and TRBJ2-5; 9 bases align to TRBD2. From germline, CDR1 is SGHAT and CDR2 FQNNGV. This CDR3 is 13 amino acids long. The CDR3 sequence: CASSTGTSKAQYF. Here the CDR3 DNA reads TGTGCCAGCAGCACCGGGACTAGCAAGGCCCAGTACTTT.

This clonotype has more than one count but fewer than ten. One end of the junction fails to match germline, which may point to a read error. This CDR3 is CTSSLGPSGRTRTDTQYF. Written as DNA, the CDR3 is TGTACCAGCAGCTTGGGGCCTAGCGGGAGGACCCGCACAGATACGCAGTATTTT. V gene TRBV5-5 combines with J gene TRBJ2-3; 11 bases map to TRBD2. Per germline, CDR1 SGHKS and CDR2 YYEKEE (reference sequence). This CDR3 has 18 residues.

There are a few counts of this clonotype. The rearrangement uses TRBV28 and TRBJ2-3; weak D call: TRBD2 (6 bases). The CDR3 is 16 residues long. Trimming removed 8 bases from V and 2 bases from J, with 20 bases in between. In germline, CDR1 is MDHEN, CDR2 SYDVKM. The CDR3 reads CASPPLAGWTTDTQYF. The CDR3 bases are TGTGCCAGCCCTCCCCTGGCGGGGTGGACCACAGATACGCAGTATTTT. The full variable domain, its missing parts supplied by reference TRBV28 and TRBJ2-3, is DVKVTQSSRYLVKRTGEKVFLECVQDMDHENMFWYRQDPGLGLRLIYFSYDVKMKEKGDIPEGYSVSREKKERFSLILESASTNQTSMYLCASPPLAGWTTDTQYFGPGTRLTVL.

Concerning this clonotype itself: A read error is likely, as this CDR3 ends without the conserved phenylalanine or tryptophan. The V call is TRBV11-2, the J call TRBJ1-1; 7 nucleotides align to TRBD1. CDR1 is SGHAT, CDR2 FQNNGV, per germline. The CDR3 length is 15 residues. CDR3 in DNA: TGTTCCAGCAGCTTAGACCCGACAGGGTTAACTGAAGCTTTCTCT. Translation gives CSSSLDPTGLTEAFS.

As to this clonotype: One junction end does not reproduce the germline sequence, and a read error may be involved. The rearrangement links TRBV29-1 to TRBJ2-7, with TRBD2 matching 13 bases. This CDR3 has 15 amino acids. Germline V lookup: CDR1 SQVTM, CDR2 ANQGSEA. CDR3 DNA: TGCAACGTTGTCTTTGGGACTAGCGGGATAGCAGAGCAGTACTTC. Its protein product is CNVVFGTSGIAEQYF.

A note on this clonotype: One end of the junction does not line up with germline, which may come from a read error. The chain has TRBV28 and TRBJ2-1; possible D gene TRBD2, 6 bases. This CDR3 has 16 amino acids. CDR1 is MDHEN and CDR2 is SYDVKM in the germline V gene. CDR3: CASTPVGGSSYNEQLF. DNA of the CDR3: TGTGCCAGCACCCCCGTTGGGGGGAGCTCCTACAATGAGCAGTTATTC.

The sample holds many counts of this clonotype. This chain uses TRBV7-9 with TRBJ2-3; 7 positions match TRBD2. The CDR3 sequence is 16 residues long. From germline, CDR1 is SEHNR and CDR2 FQNEAQ (reference sequence). V was pared by 1 base and J by 3 bases, with 7 bases of the junction left unmatched. The CDR3 DNA reads as TGTGCCAGCAGCTTAGAGTCAAAGCGGGGTACAGATACGCAGTATTTT. This gives the protein CASSLESKRGTDTQYF.